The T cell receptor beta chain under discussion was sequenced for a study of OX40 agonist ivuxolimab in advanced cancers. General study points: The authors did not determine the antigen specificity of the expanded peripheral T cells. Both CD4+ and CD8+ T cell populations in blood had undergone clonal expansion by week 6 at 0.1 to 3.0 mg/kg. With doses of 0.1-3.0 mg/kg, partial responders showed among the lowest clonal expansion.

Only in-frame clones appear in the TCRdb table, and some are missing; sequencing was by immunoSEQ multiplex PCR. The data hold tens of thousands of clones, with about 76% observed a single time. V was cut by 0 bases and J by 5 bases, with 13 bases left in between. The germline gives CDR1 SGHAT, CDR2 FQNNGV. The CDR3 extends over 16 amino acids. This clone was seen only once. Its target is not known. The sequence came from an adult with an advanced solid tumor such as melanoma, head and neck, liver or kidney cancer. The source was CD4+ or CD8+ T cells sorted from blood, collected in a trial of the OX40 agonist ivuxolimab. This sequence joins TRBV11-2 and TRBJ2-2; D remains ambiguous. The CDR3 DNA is TGTGCCAGCAGCTTAGATCCCGTGGGTGTTACCGGGGAGCTGTTTTTT. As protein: CASSLDPVGVTGELFF. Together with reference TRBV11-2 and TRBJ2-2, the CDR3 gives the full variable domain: EAGVAQSPRYKIIEKRQSVAFWCNPISGHATLYWYQQILGQGPKLLIQFQNNGVVDDSQLPKDRFSAERLKGVDSTLKIQPAKLEDSAVYLCASSLDPVGVTGELFFGEGSRLTVL.